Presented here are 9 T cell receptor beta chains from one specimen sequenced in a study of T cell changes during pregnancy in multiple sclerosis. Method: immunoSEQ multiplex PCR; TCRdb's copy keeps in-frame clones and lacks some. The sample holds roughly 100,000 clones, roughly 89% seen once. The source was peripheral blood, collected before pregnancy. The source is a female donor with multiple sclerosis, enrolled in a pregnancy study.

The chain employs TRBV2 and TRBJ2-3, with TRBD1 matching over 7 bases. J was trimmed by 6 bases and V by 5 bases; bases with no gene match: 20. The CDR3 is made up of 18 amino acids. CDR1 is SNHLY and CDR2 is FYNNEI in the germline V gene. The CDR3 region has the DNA TGTGCCAGCAGTCCTTCTTCACGATGGGACAGTGGATCTGATACGCAGTATTTT. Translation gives CASSPSSRWDSGSDTQYF.

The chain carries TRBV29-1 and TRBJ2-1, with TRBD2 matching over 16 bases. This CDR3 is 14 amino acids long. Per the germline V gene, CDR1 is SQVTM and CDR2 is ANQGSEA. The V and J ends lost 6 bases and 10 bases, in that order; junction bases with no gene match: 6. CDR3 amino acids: CSVGGTSGGAEQFF. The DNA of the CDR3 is TGCAGCGTCGGGGGGACTAGCGGGGGGGCGGAGCAGTTCTTC.

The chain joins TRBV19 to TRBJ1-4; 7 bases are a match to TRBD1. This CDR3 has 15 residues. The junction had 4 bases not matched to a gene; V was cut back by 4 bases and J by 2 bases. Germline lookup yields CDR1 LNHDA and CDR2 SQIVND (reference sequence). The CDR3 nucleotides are TGTGCCAGTAGTAGCGGACAGGTGACTAATGAAAAACTGTTTTTT. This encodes CASSSGQVTNEKLFF.

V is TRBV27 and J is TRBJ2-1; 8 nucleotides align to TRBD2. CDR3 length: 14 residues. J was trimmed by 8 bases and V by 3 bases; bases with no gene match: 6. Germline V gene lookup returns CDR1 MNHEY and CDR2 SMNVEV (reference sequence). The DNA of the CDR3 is TGTGCCAGCAGTTTGGCGGGAGGTGTTGATGAGCAGTTCTTC. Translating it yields CASSLAGGVDEQFF.

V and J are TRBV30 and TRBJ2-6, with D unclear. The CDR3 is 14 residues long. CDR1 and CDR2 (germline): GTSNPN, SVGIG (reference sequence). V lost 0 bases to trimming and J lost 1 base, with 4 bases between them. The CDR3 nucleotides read TGTGCCTGGAGTGTCGGGTCTGGGGCCAACGTCCTGACTTTC. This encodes CAWSVGSGANVLTF.

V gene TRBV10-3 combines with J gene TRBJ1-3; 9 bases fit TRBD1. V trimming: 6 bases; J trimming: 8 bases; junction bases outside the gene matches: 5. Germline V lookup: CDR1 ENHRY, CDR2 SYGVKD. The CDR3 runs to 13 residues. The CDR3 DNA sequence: TGTGCCATCAGCGGGGACAGGGAGGACACCATATATTTT. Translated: CAISGDREDTIYF.

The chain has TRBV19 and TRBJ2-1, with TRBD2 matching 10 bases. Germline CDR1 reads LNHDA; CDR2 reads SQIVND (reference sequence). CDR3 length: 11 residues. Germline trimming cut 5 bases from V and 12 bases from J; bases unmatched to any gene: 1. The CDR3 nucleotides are TGTGCCAGTAGTTCTAGCGGGGGGCAGTTCTTC. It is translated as CASSSSGGQFF.

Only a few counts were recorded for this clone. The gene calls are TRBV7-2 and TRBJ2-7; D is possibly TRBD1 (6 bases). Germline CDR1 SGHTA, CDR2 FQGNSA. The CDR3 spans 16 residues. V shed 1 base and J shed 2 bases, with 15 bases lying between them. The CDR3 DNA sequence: TGTGCCAGCAGCTTAGGGGGGCCATCGTCTACCTACGAGCAGTACTTC. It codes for CASSLGGPSSTYEQYF.

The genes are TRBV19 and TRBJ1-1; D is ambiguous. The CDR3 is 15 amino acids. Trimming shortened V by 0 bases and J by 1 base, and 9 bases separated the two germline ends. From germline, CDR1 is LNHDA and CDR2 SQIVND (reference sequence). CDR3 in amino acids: CASSIDGSGNTEAFF. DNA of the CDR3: TGTGCCAGTAGTATAGATGGATCAGGGAACACTGAAGCTTTCTTT.